This section outlines one T cell receptor beta chain sequence together with its context. The CDR3 is 14 residues long. V was shortened by 1 base and J by 4 bases, with 10 bases between the two germline ends. Germline-derived CDR1 and CDR2 are SNHLY and FYNNEI. Assay: immunoSEQ multiplex PCR; the TCRdb copy retains only in-frame clones and omits some. Here the sample spans 50,000 to 65,000 clones, approximately 90% being singletons. The data are from a study of T cell changes during pregnancy in multiple sclerosis. The sequence was obtained from a female donor with multiple sclerosis, enrolled in a pregnancy study. The V call is TRBV2, the J call TRBJ1-2; D is possibly TRBD1 (5 bases). This sample comprised CD4+ T cells from peripheral blood mononuclear cells, obtained in the third trimester of pregnancy. CDR3 sequence reads: CASSEGQTFYGYTF. The CDR3 DNA follows: TGTGCCAGCAGTGAAGGACAGACCTTCTATGGCTACACCTTC. Looking up the rest from reference TRBV2 and TRBJ1-2 gives the full variable domain: EPEVTQTPSHQVTQMGQEVILRCVPISNHLYFYWYRQILGQKVEFLVSFYNNEISEKSEIFDDQFSVERPDGSNFTLKIRSTKLEDSAMYFCASSEGQTFYGYTFGSGTRLTVV.